The text below deals with one T cell receptor beta chain. Its antigen is unknown. This entry belongs to a study of T cell repertoires in cytomegalovirus infection. At the level of the study: Both CMV infection and a matching HLA type were indicated by public TCR beta signatures.

TCRdb passed the reads through MiXCR, listing each CDR3 protein once. Among approximately 750,000 distinct CDR3 sequences listed, about 40% were seen once. The study, taken as a whole, reports: There were carriers of CMV plus the relevant HLA, and cumulative public TCR beta family frequency identified them. The response measured ex vivo was dominated by TCR beta clonotypes (HLA-C-restricted and CMV-specific).

The sequencing sample was made of PBMCs. This receptor was obtained from a human donor in good health (CMV status not recorded). Some clones in this sample may be carry-over from other donors' samples.

CDR3 amino acids: CASSQNPGAATDTQYF. The CDR3 DNA reads as TGCGCCAGCAGCCAAAATCCGGGGGCCGCCACAGATACGCAGTATTTT. The rearrangement joins TRBV4-1 to TRBJ2-3, with D perhaps being TRBD1 or TRBD2 (6 bases each). The CDR3 is made up of 16 amino acids. The germline V gene has CDR1 MGHRA and CDR2 YSYEKL. The germline V and J ends were trimmed by 2 bases and 2 bases, with 14 bases remaining between them.